This T cell receptor beta chain originates from a study of CXCR3-negative and CXCR3-positive naive CD8 T cells. Via 5' RACE with UMI labels, TRB cDNA libraries were prepared. For each CDR3 protein, TCRdb gives one entry from its re-call of the 5' RACE reads, without DNA. The sample table includes tens of thousands of distinct CDR3 sequences. Study-wide results and caveats: Hydrophobicity of TRB CDR3s was greater in CXCR3-positive naive cells than in CXCR3-negative naive cells. After cryopreservation, expression of CXCR3 was partially reduced, and most assays were run with fresh PBMCs. TRB CDR3 properties served as the basis for inferring TCR strength, and surface CD5 was comparable between naive subsets. Similar TRBV-TRBJ usage characterized naive CXCR3-negative and CXCR3-positive cells; memory cells differed.

Germline CDR1 reads ENHRY; CDR2 reads SYGVKD. This CDR3 is built from 16 residues. A remark on this clonotype: The target antigen is unknown.

CD45RO-CCR7+CD27+CD95- marked naive CD8+ T cells. V is TRBV10-3 and J is TRBJ2-3; TCRdb proposes TRBD1, but this gene call is untestable without DNA. Sequencing used naive CXCR3+ CD8+ T cells from blood. Specified subset: CD45RO-CCR7+CD27+CD95- naive CD8+ T cells expressing CXCR3 (TNR3+). This TCR derives from a human donor in good health. Some clones in this sample may be carry-over from other donors' samples. This chain's CDR3 is CAISGTVPGETDTQYF.